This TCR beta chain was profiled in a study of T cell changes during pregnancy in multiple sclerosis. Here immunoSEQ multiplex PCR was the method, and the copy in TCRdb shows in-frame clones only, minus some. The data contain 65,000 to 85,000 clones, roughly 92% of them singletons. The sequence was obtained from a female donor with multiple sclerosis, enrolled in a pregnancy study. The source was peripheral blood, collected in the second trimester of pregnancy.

The CDR3 region is CASSQDGPAGGPTGELFF. CDR3 in DNA: TGCGCCAGCAGCCAAGATGGGCCAGCGGGGGGGCCCACCGGGGAGCTGTTTTTT. This sequence joins TRBV4-3 and TRBJ2-2; 10 positions agree with TRBD2. The length of the CDR3 is 18 residues. Germline V gene sequence: CDR1 LGHNA, CDR2 YSLEER. Trimming took 0 bases from V and 4 from J; bases not matched to a gene: 8.